The subject of this entry is one TCR beta chain. Its specificity is unknown. The sample is drawn from a study of shared clonotypes between healthy human individuals. The study's findings and limits: With a handful of donors compared, 4.5% to 6.5% of naive CD4 clonotypes were shared.

Sorted subsets were amplified in replicate PCRs using about 200 ng DNA, approximately 30,000 T cell genomes. As originally analysed: Filtering was not the same, since immunoSEQ gave junction-only sequences without quality scores. Repertoires were generated with immunoSEQ multiplex PCR, while TCRdb's copy carries only in-frame clones and drops some. The V and J calls and clone size come from that table; D and trimming were worked out from the DNA. The sample consists of about 2.2 million clones, 85% to 95% of them appearing once. Naive-designated CD8 cells lacked CD45RO, were positively enriched for CCR7, and omitted terminally differentiated effector memory CD45RA+ cells. The length of the CDR3 is 11 residues. Trimming removed 6 bases from V and 8 bases from J, with 13 bases in between. CDR1 DFQATT and CDR2 SNEGSKA come from the germline V gene (reference sequence).

The specimen was naive CD8+ T cells from PBMCs. The TCR originated in a man aged 18-30 years in good health. Some clones in this sample may be carry-over from other donors' samples. The chain is built from TRBV20-1 and TRBJ1-2, with unresolved D. CDR3 DNA sequence: TGCAGTGCCCCCCGAGGGAACGGCTACACCTTC. It codes for CSAPRGNGYTF.